Listed below are T cell receptor beta chains from one sample, sequenced in a study of spatial heterogeneity in lung cancer. TCRdb independently ran MiXCR on the 5' RACE reads; one entry per CDR3 protein. The profile shows more than 75,000 distinct CDR3 sequences, around 13% of them singletons. Source: PBMCs, taken at surgery. These TCRs come from a male donor with early-stage non-small cell lung cancer. The CDR3 runs from the conserved cysteine through the conserved F or W. The order of the fields is D gene, J gene, clone size, CDR3 length, V gene, CDR3 protein, CDR3 DNA. A D gene is named only where the DNA matches it firmly. Expanded clones are given a class, and other clones once, few, many or no size at all.

TRBD2 TRBJ2-1 few 15 TRBV2 CASSETSGYSYEQFF TGTGCCAGCAGTGAGACTAGCGGGTACTCATATGAGCAGTTCTTC
TRBD2 TRBJ2-2 many 17 TRBV7-9 CASSPRLAGRGTGELFF TGTGCCAGCAGCCCTCGACTAGCGGGGCGAGGGACCGGGGAGCTGTTTTTT
TRBD2 TRBJ2-7 - 15 TRBV5-1 CASKWTSGGLDEQYF TGCGCCAGCAAGTGGACTAGCGGGGGGCTCGACGAGCAGTACTTC
- TRBJ1-1 - 12 TRBV7-9 CASSLDQGEAFF TGTGCCAGCAGCTTAGACCAGGGGGAAGCTTTCTTT
- TRBJ2-1 few 17 TRBV7-8 CASSLRAGTDSYNEQFF TGTGCCAGCAGCCTCCGAGCCGGGACTGACTCCTACAATGAGCAGTTCTTC
TRBD1 TRBJ2-3 few 15 TRBV7-3 CASSFTGGNTDTQYF TGTGCCAGCAGCTTTACAGGGGGCAACACAGATACGCAGTATTTT
TRBD2 TRBJ2-5 - 16 TRBV20-1 CSAKPRGLAAQETQYF TGCAGTGCGAAACCACGGGGACTAGCGGCTCAAGAGACCCAGTACTTC
- TRBJ1-6 - 13 TRBV7-2 CASSLGQNSPLHF TGTGCCAGCAGCTTAGGACAGAATTCACCCCTCCACTTT
- TRBJ2-5 few 15 TRBV20-1 CSARDSGRNTETQYF TGCAGTGCTAGAGATTCGGGCAGAAATACGGAGACCCAGTACTTC
- TRBJ2-6 few 14 TRBV2 CASRIRTGANVLTF TGTGCCAGCAGGATCAGGACTGGGGCCAACGTCCTGACTTTC
TRBD1 TRBJ2-3 - 15 TRBV5-5 CASSLSRQGTDTQYF TGTGCCAGCAGCTTGTCGAGACAGGGGACAGATACGCAGTATTTT
- TRBJ1-5 many 13 TRBV29-1 CSVRQDSNQPQHF TGCAGCGTTCGACAAGATAGCAATCAGCCCCAGCATTTT
- TRBJ1-2 many 13 TRBV30 CAWLRERPYGYTF TGTGCCTGGCTTAGGGAGCGGCCCTATGGCTACACCTTC
- TRBJ1-1 many 14 TRBV19 CASLEGPAATEAFF TGTGCCAGTCTGGAAGGCCCTGCGGCCACTGAAGCTTTCTTT
TRBD2 TRBJ2-1 few 16 TRBV11-2 CASSSAGTSGSNEQFF TGTGCCAGCAGCTCCGCCGGGACTAGCGGGAGTAATGAGCAGTTCTTC
TRBD2 TRBJ2-3 many 15 TRBV7-9 CASSLPGTKADTQYF TGTGCCAGCAGCTTACCCGGGACTAAGGCAGATACGCAGTATTTT
- TRBJ2-5 - 13 TRBV28 CASSPRAGETQYF TGTGCCAGCAGCCCCAGGGCGGGGGAGACCCAGTACTTC
- TRBJ2-5 few 15 TRBV19 CASSIGGGDQETQYF TGTGCCAGTAGTATAGGGGGTGGGGACCAAGAGACCCAGTACTTC
- TRBJ2-6 - 15 TRBV27 CASSLQGSGANVLTF TGTGCCAGCAGTTTACAGGGGTCTGGGGCCAACGTCCTGACTTTC
TRBD1 TRBJ2-7 - 14 TRBV5-5 CASSRDSRGYEQYF TGTGCCAGCAGCCGGGACAGCAGGGGATACGAGCAGTACTTC
TRBD1 TRBJ1-1 - 14 TRBV5-6 CASSSLTGIDEAFF TGTGCCAGCAGCTCGTTGACAGGGATTGATGAAGCTTTCTTT
- TRBJ2-1 few 14 TRBV5-1 CASSPWGGDNEQFF TGCGCCAGCAGCCCGTGGGGCGGAGACAATGAGCAGTTCTTC
- TRBJ1-1 - 13 TRBV3-1 CASSQDGRSEAFF TGTGCCAGCAGCCAAGATGGCAGATCTGAAGCTTTCTTT
TRBD1 TRBJ1-1 - 14 TRBV20-1 CSASPGTANTEAFF TGCAGTGCTAGCCCTGGGACAGCAAACACTGAAGCTTTCTTT
- TRBJ2-1 - 12 TRBV19 CASMRGGNEQFF TGTGCCAGTATGAGAGGGGGAAATGAGCAGTTCTTC
- TRBJ2-1 - 15 TRBV28 CASSVGMWEGNEQFF TGTGCCAGCAGTGTCGGAATGTGGGAAGGCAATGAGCAGTTCTTC
- TRBJ1-4 few 16 TRBV7-9 CASSPPEGGLNEKLFF TGTGCCAGCAGCCCTCCCGAGGGAGGGCTCAATGAAAAACTGTTTTTT
- TRBJ1-1 few 14 TRBV14 CASSQSGTDTEAFF TGTGCCAGCAGCCAGTCAGGGACGGACACTGAAGCTTTCTTT
TRBD2 TRBJ2-1 few 14 TRBV20-1 CSAETSGRADEQFF TGCAGTGCCGAGACTAGCGGGAGGGCAGATGAGCAGTTCTTC
TRBD2 TRBJ2-3 few 13 TRBV9 CASSERTSGPRNF TGTGCCAGCAGCGAACGGACTAGCGGGCCTCGGAATTTT
TRBD1 TRBJ1-1 - 16 TRBV7-2 CASSPPRTGANTEAFF TGTGCCAGCAGCCCGCCCAGGACAGGAGCTAACACTGAAGCTTTCTTT
- TRBJ2-1 few 14 TRBV6-4 CASSEWGSSNEQFF TGTGCCAGCAGTGAGTGGGGGTCCAGCAATGAGCAGTTCTTC
- TRBJ1-2 - 12 TRBV29-1 CSVETDSMGYTF TGCAGCGTTGAGACAGATTCTATGGGCTACACCTTC
- TRBJ2-7 few 14 TRBV9 CASSVDSTSYEQYF TGTGCCAGCAGCGTAGATTCAACCTCCTACGAGCAGTACTTC
TRBD2 TRBJ2-2 - 14 TRBV5-1 CASSRGLVSGELFF TGCGCCAGCTCCCGGGGACTAGTTTCCGGGGAGCTGTTTTTT
TRBD1 TRBJ2-1 few 15 TRBV5-1 CASSSDRGGGDEQFF TGCGCCAGCAGCTCGGACAGGGGCGGCGGGGATGAGCAGTTCTTC
- TRBJ2-6 - 16 TRBV5-5 CASSWTLSSGANVLTF TGTGCCAGCAGCTGGACCCTAAGCTCTGGGGCCAACGTCCTGACTTTC